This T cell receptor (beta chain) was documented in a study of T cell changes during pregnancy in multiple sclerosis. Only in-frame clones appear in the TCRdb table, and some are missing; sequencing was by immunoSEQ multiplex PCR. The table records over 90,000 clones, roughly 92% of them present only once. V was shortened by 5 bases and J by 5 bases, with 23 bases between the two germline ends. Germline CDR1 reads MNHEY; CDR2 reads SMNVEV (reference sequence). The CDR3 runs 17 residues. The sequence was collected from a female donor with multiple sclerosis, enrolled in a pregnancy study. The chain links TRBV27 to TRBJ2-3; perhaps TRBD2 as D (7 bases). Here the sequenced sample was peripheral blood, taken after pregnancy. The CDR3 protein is CASSLPGAGVELDTQYF. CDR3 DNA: TGTGCCAGCAGTCTCCCGGGGGCGGGAGTGGAATTAGATACGCAGTATTTT.